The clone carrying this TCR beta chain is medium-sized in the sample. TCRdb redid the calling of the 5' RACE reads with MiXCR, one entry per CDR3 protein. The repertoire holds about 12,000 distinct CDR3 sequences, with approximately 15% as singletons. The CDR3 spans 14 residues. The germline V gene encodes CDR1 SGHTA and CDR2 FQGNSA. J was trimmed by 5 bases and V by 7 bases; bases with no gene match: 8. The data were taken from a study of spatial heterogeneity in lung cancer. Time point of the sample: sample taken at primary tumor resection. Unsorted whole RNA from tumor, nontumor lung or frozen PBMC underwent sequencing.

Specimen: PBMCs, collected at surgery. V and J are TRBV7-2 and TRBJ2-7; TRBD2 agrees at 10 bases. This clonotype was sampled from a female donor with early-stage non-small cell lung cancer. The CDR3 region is CASTFSGGAHEQYF. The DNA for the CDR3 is TGTGCCAGCACTTTCAGCGGGGGGGCCCACGAGCAGTACTTC.